This TCR beta chain was documented in a study of cytomegalovirus exposure and HLA in healthy donors. Broader study findings: As confirmed in vitro, three CMV-associated chains were specific for CMV antigens. Listed as cytomegalovirus-associated were over 150 TCR beta chains.

Worth noting for this clone: Its antigen remains unidentified. At one end the junction does not follow the germline gene, possibly because of a read error.

The primer mix had 60 Vbeta and 13 Jbeta primers. The method was immunoSEQ multiplex PCR; TCRdb's version includes in-frame clones alone and lacks a portion of them. The sample contains 75,000 to 100,000 clones, 75% to 85% of which appear only once. The CDR3 length is 12 residues. The V gene's germline CDR1 is LNHNV and CDR2 YYDKDF (reference sequence). Sequenced material: PBMCs. The source is a young man in good health and CMV-seropositive. The chain joins TRBV15 to TRBJ2-4, with 10 bases fitting TRBD1. This CDR3 reads CATSRAGTGVNF. The CDR3 nucleotides read TGTGCCACCAGCAGGGCCGGGACAGGGGTTAACTTC.